The 25 T cell receptor beta chains reported below all come from one sample, sequenced in a study of blood T cell repertoires in COVID-19 (dated by TCRdb to 2018 to 2021). The library came from the immunoSEQ multiplex PCR assay. The clones in this table, taken by TCRdb from immuneACCESS, are in-frame only. Not every clone is retained; where verified, under half of the shortfall comes from an unresolved V gene, and the cause of the rest is unknown. The sample table shows more than 20,000 clones, and 80% to 95% are seen once. The top ten clonotypes cover 15% to 20% of the sample. The sample comprised peripheral blood. These receptors were collected from a human donor in a cohort sampled during active COVID-19.

The chain has TRBV4-2 and TRBJ2-1; 8 bases map to TRBD2. The germline V gene has CDR1 LGHNA and CDR2 YNFKEQ. The CDR3 runs 18 residues. V shed 4 bases and J 3 bases; nucleotides not matched to a gene: 14. CDR3 in DNA: TGTGCCAGCAGCCGGCAGTTGGAGAGCGGGGGATTCTACAATGAGCAGTTCTTC. Its translation is CASSRQLESGGFYNEQFF.

The chain joins TRBV7-9 to TRBJ2-1; TRBD1 aligns across 8 bases. Per germline, CDR1 SEHNR and CDR2 FQNEAQ (reference sequence). With V trimmed by 2 bases and J by 5 bases, 5 bases remained unmatched. The CDR3 runs to 15 residues. The CDR3 loop is CASSLPGTGHNEQFF. DNA of the CDR3: TGTGCCAGCAGCTTACCCGGGACAGGCCACAATGAGCAGTTCTTC.

The genes are TRBV6-5 and TRBJ1-1; no reliable D call. Germline V gives CDR1 MNHEY, CDR2 SVGAGI. Trimming stripped 6 bases from V and 7 bases from J, with 12 bases between. The CDR3 covers 12 residues. The CDR3: CASSLNGREAFF. The CDR3 nucleotides read TGTGCCAGCAGCCTGAATGGCCGTGAAGCTTTCTTT.

The chain joins TRBV9 to TRBJ2-2; TRBD2 matches 14 bases. The germline V gene has CDR1 SGDLS and CDR2 YYNGEE. V was clipped by 6 bases and J by 1 base; unmatched bases: 5. The CDR3 has 17 residues. The CDR3 loop is CASTGTSGGRNTGELFF. The CDR3 region has the DNA TGTGCCAGCACCGGGACTAGCGGGGGCCGGAACACCGGGGAGCTGTTTTTT.

This clone appeared a few times. J is TRBJ1-5 and V is TRBV9, with D possibly being TRBD1 (5 bases). Germline-derived CDR1 and CDR2 are SGDLS and YYNGEE. The germline V and J ends were trimmed by 2 bases and 4 bases, with 10 bases remaining between them. CDR3 length equals 14 residues. The CDR3 loop reads CASSVDGANQPQHF. The CDR3 DNA reads TGTGCCAGCAGCGTGGATGGGGCAAATCAGCCCCAGCATTTT.

The rearrangement links TRBV5-1 to TRBJ1-1; TRBD1 matches 7 bases. The CDR3 sequence is 14 residues long. Germline assignment: CDR1 SGHRS and CDR2 YFSETQ. V shed 4 bases, J shed 5 bases, and the junction held 8 bases outside the gene matches. CDR3 DNA sequence: TGCGCCAGCAGCGAACAGGGGAGGAGAACTGAAGCTTTCTTT. Translation: CASSEQGRRTEAFF.

The J gene is TRBJ2-7, the V gene TRBV20-1; 7 nucleotides match TRBD1. CDR1 is DFQATT and CDR2 is SNEGSKA in the germline V gene (reference sequence). After removal of 6 bases from V and 3 bases from J, the junction contained 2 bases not matched to a gene. The CDR3 spans 11 residues. CDR3 protein: CSARDSYEQYF. CDR3 bases: TGCAGTGCAAGGGACAGCTACGAGCAGTACTTC.

As DNA, the CDR3 is TGTGCCAGCAGCTTCAGGGTTACAGATACGCAGTATTTT. Its translation is CASSFRVTDTQYF. The chain joins TRBV5-4 to TRBJ2-3; TRBD1 is a possible D gene (5 bases). V lost 2 bases to trimming and J lost 3 bases, with 7 bases between them. The CDR3 is 13 residues long. The germline V gene has CDR1 SGHNT and CDR2 YYREEE (reference sequence).

The chain is built from TRBV7-2 and TRBJ1-2; TRBD1 matches 7 bases. V shed 3 bases, J shed 4 bases, and the junction held 14 bases outside the gene matches. The germline V gene has CDR1 SGHTA and CDR2 FQGNSA. There are 17 residues in the CDR3. The CDR3 protein is CASSLGGTASKIYGYTF. The CDR3 region has the DNA TGTGCCAGCAGCTTGGGTGGGACAGCGAGTAAAATCTATGGCTACACCTTC.

V is TRBV18 and J is TRBJ1-1, with D perhaps TRBD1 (6 bases). The CDR3 covers 15 residues. Germline CDR1 reads KGHSH; CDR2 reads LQKENI. The V and J ends lost 3 bases and 2 bases respectively, with 13 bases between them. CDR3 sequence: CASSPQGMVNTEAFF. CDR3 nucleotide sequence: TGTGCCAGCTCACCCCAGGGGATGGTAAACACTGAAGCTTTCTTT. Using reference TRBV18 and TRBJ1-1 for the parts outside the CDR3, the full variable domain is NAGVMQNPRHLVRRRGQEARLRCSPMKGHSHVYWYRQLPEEGLKFMVYLQKENIIDESGMPKERFSAEFPKEGPSILRIQQVVRGDSAAYFCASSPQGMVNTEAFFGQGTRLTVV.

This sequence joins TRBV10-3 and TRBJ1-2; D is unclear. Per germline, CDR1 ENHRY and CDR2 SYGVKD. V was trimmed by 8 bases and J by 0 bases, leaving 13 bases between them. This CDR3 contains 14 residues. The CDR3 DNA sequence: TGTGCCATCCCAGCGAACCCCTCTAACTATGGCTACACCTTC. Its translation: CAIPANPSNYGYTF.

The chain carries TRBV10-1 and TRBJ1-1, with 10 bases that match TRBD1. CDR1 is WNHNN and CDR2 is SYGVQD in the germline V gene (reference sequence). V trimming: 6 bases; J trimming: 0 bases; junction bases outside the gene matches: 7. The CDR3 extends over 16 amino acids. The CDR3 DNA reads as TGCGCCAGCAGCGGCCGGGACAGGGGACTGAACACTGAAGCTTTCTTT. Translation: CASSGRDRGLNTEAFF.

The chain is built from TRBV5-1 and TRBJ1-4, with D possibly being TRBD1 (5 bases). The CDR3 length is 16 residues. Per the germline V gene, CDR1 is SGHRS and CDR2 is YFSETQ. The V gene lost 0 bases and the J gene lost 0 bases, with 9 bases spanning the gap. CDR3 region: CASSLAQGSTNEKLFF. DNA of the CDR3: TGCGCCAGCAGCTTGGCTCAGGGATCAACTAATGAAAAACTGTTTTTT.

The chain uses TRBV6-5 and TRBJ1-5; weak D call: TRBD1 (5 bases). Trimming pared 9 bases from V and 4 bases from J, leaving 13 bases between. The germline V gene encodes CDR1 MNHEY and CDR2 SVGAGI. This CDR3 contains 13 residues. The CDR3 protein is CASDQAGNQPQHF. The CDR3 DNA follows: TGTGCCAGTGATCAGGCAGGGAATCAGCCCCAGCATTTT.

The chain has TRBV19 and TRBJ1-4; unclear D gene. CDR3 size: 14 residues. V lost 7 bases and J lost 8, with 17 bases in between. Germline assignment: CDR1 LNHDA and CDR2 SQIVND (reference sequence). CDR3 sequence reads: CASIRTTGGEKLFF. CDR3 DNA: TGTGCCAGTATTCGCACTACGGGAGGCGAAAAACTGTTTTTT.

The chain couples TRBV6-4 to TRBJ1-6, with D maybe TRBD1 (5 bases). The V end lost 6 bases, the J end lost 10 bases, and 19 bases lay between the germline ends. The CDR3 runs to 15 residues. Germline lookup yields CDR1 MRHNA and CDR2 SNTAGT. The CDR3 here is CASRRDSNSGSPLHF. The CDR3 bases are TGTGCCAGCAGGAGGGACTCGAATTCGGGATCACCCCTCCACTTT.

The chain couples TRBV5-6 to TRBJ1-1; the match to TRBD1 covers 9 bases. Per germline, CDR1 SGHDT and CDR2 YYEEEE. The CDR3 has 18 residues. V was pared by 4 bases and J by 0 bases, with 13 bases of the junction left unmatched. DNA of the CDR3: TGTGCCAGCAGCGGTACCGGGACAGGGCTTCTTATGAACACTGAAGCTTTCTTT. As protein: CASSGTGTGLLMNTEAFF.

The rearrangement uses TRBV27 and TRBJ1-5; D unclear. Germline V CDR1 and CDR2: MNHEY, SMNVEV (reference sequence). Trimming removed 3 bases at V and 5 bases at J, with 8 bases between. This CDR3 has 13 amino acids. In DNA form, the CDR3 reads TGTGCCAGCAGTTTCGACGAGGATCAGCCCCAGCATTTT. Protein: CASSFDEDQPQHF.

The V and J genes are TRBV27 and TRBJ1-1; D not certain. Germline V gene sequence: CDR1 MNHEY, CDR2 SMNVEV (reference sequence). V gave up 6 bases and J gave up 10 bases, with 15 bases separating them. The CDR3 is 12 amino acids. The CDR3 DNA reads TGTGCCAGCAGACGGGTAGGAGCCCGAGCTTTCTTT. Its translation: CASRRVGARAFF.

This clone is a singleton in its sample. The CDR3 loop is CASSLAGAMGYGYTF. The DNA for the CDR3 is TGTGCCAGCAGCTTAGCGGGGGCAATGGGCTATGGCTACACCTTC. V usage is TRBV7-9 and J usage is TRBJ1-2, with D possibly matching TRBD1 (6 bases). The CDR3 contains 15 residues. Germline V lookup: CDR1 SEHNR, CDR2 FQNEAQ (reference sequence). The V and J ends lost 0 bases and 4 bases respectively, with 12 bases between them. Looking up the rest from reference TRBV7-9 and TRBJ1-2 gives the full variable domain: DTGVSQNPRHKITKRGQNVTFRCDPISEHNRLYWYRQTLGQGPEFLTYFQNEAQLEKSRLLSDRFSAERPKGSFSTLEIQRTEQGDSAMYLCASSLAGAMGYGYTFGSGTRLTVV.

The chain recombines TRBV10-3 with TRBJ1-6; 11 bases align to TRBD1. This CDR3 region has 14 residues. The V gene end was trimmed by 6 bases and the J gene end by 9 bases; junction bases not matched to a gene: 4. Germline V gene lookup returns CDR1 ENHRY and CDR2 SYGVKD. The CDR3 sequence is CAISRDRGTSPLHF. CDR3 sequence (DNA): TGTGCCATCAGCAGGGACAGGGGGACTTCACCCCTCCACTTT.

The chain employs TRBV4-3 and TRBJ1-2; the D gene is possibly TRBD1 (6 bases). The CDR3 length is 16 residues. CDR1 is LGHNA and CDR2 is YSLEER in the germline V gene. Trimming pared 0 bases from V and 7 bases from J, leaving 18 bases between. CDR3 nucleotides: TGCGCCAGCAGCCAAGACCAGGGGCCGGTCCCAGGTGGCTACACCTTC. Translation gives CASSQDQGPVPGGYTF.

This clone was detected a few times. The gene calls are TRBV10-1 and TRBJ2-7, with TRBD2 as a possible D gene (7 bases). Germline V CDR1 and CDR2: WNHNN, SYGVQD (reference sequence). V was clipped by 3 bases and J by 7 bases, with 19 bases between them. This CDR3 spans 15 amino acids. The DNA for the CDR3 is TGCGCCAGCAGTGATTTGGCGGGGGCCACCCCTGAGCAGTACTTC. Translating it yields CASSDLAGATPEQYF.

This chain links TRBV19 with TRBJ2-1; 13 bases map to TRBD2. Germline V gives CDR1 LNHDA, CDR2 SQIVND (reference sequence). There are 17 residues in the CDR3. After removal of 2 bases from V and 7 bases from J, the junction contained 8 bases not matched to a gene. DNA of the CDR3: TGTGCCAGTAGTATACAACTAGCGGGGGGGCCGGGGAATGAGCAGTTCTTC. Translated: CASSIQLAGGPGNEQFF.

The CDR3 DNA reads as TGTGCCAGCTCACAGAGCTCCTATAATTCACCCCTCCACTTT. Translation gives CASSQSSYNSPLHF. This chain joins TRBV6-5 and TRBJ1-6; D unclear. Germline loops: CDR1 MNHEY, CDR2 SVGAGI. The ends were cut back, 8 bases at V and 0 bases at J, with 8 bases in the middle. The CDR3 has 14 residues.